This T cell receptor beta chain was identified in a study of blood T cell repertoires in COVID-19. In the study overall: PBMCs, B-cell-depleted T cells, or T cells provided the cDNA or gDNA that made up the material.

Authors' methods: How many nucleated cells were present was estimated from reference gene primer amplification. Generated by immunoSEQ multiplex PCR, the TCRdb table keeps only in-frame clones and is missing some. That table gives V, J and clone size, and the DNA gave D and trimming. The table records some 300,000 clones, about 91% of them present only once. V was cut by 0 bases and J by 11 bases, with 26 bases left in between. Per germline, CDR1 SGHDT and CDR2 YYEEEE. The CDR3 totals 17 residues. The specimen sequenced was peripheral blood. The chain employs TRBV5-6 and TRBJ1-2; tentative D call: TRBD1 (5 bases). The source is a woman aged 25 to 45 who had recovered from COVID-19. CDR3 in DNA: TGTGCCAGCAGCTTGGCCCGGCTGGGCAGGGAGGTGTCGGAATACACCTTC. Translating gives CASSLARLGREVSEYTF.